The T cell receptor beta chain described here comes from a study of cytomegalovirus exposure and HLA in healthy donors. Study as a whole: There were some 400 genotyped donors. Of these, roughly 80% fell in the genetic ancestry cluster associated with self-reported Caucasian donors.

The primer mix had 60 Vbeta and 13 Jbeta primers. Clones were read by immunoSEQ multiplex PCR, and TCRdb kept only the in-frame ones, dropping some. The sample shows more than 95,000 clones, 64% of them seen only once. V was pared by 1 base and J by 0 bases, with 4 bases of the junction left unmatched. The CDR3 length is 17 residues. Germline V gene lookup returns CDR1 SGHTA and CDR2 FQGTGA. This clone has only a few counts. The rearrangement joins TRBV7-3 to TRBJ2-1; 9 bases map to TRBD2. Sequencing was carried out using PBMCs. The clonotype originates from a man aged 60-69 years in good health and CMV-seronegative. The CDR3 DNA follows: TGTGCCAGCAGCTTAAGCGGGGGGGGGTACTCCTACAATGAGCAGTTCTTC. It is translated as CASSLSGGGYSYNEQFF.